These 13 T cell receptor beta chains came from one sample sequenced in a study of CD8 T cells in ankylosing spondylitis. Each CDR3 protein is one row after TCRdb ran MiXCR on the 5' RACE reads. The sample contains 200,000 to 300,000 distinct CDR3 sequences, 32% of which appear only once. The sequenced material came from blood, either unsorted or a sorted T cell fraction (not recorded which). The source is a male donor with ankylosing spondylitis or in good health (not recorded which).

This chain connects TRBV7-6 to TRBJ2-1; D remains ambiguous. The V gene lost 1 base and the J gene lost 10 bases, with 17 bases spanning the gap. Germline V gives CDR1 SGHVS, CDR2 FNYEAQ. The CDR3 is made up of 15 amino acids. The DNA of the CDR3 is TGTGCCAGCAGCTTAGAGAGTCTAGGGTATGAAGAGCAGTTCTTC. It codes for CASSLESLGYEEQFF.

As for this clonotype: Compared with germline, one end of the junction differs, possibly owing to a read error. The CDR3 nucleotides read TGTGCTAGCAGCCCACAGGACGGACTCAGGGCCCAGTACTTC. Encoded protein: CASSPQDGLRAQYF. This chain connects TRBV7-7 to TRBJ2-5; D tentatively reads TRBD1 or TRBD2 (5 bases each). CDR3 length: 14 residues. The germline CDR1 and CDR2 sequences are SSHAT and FNYEAQ (reference sequence).

The chain combines TRBV5-1 with TRBJ2-2; D may be TRBD1 (6 bases). This CDR3 is built from 13 residues. The germline gives CDR1 SGHRS, CDR2 YFSETQ. The V and J ends lost 0 bases and 6 bases respectively, with 6 bases between them. The CDR3 DNA sequence: TGCGCCAGCAGCTTGGGGACAGCCGGGGAGCTGTTTTTT. Translation: CASSLGTAGELFF.

This chain connects TRBV20-1 to TRBJ2-7; tentative D call: TRBD2 (6 bases). CDR1 DFQATT and CDR2 SNEGSKA come from the germline V gene (reference sequence). V lost 1 base, J lost 6 bases, and 13 bases lay in between. This CDR3 region has 13 residues. DNA for the CDR3: TGCAGTGCTAGAGCGGGGGAATTGGGCGAGCAGTACTTC. This translates into CSARAGELGEQYF.

This clonotype was found a few times. The rearrangement joins TRBV5-1 to TRBJ2-7, with D perhaps being TRBD1 or TRBD2 (5 bases each). The CDR3 spans 17 residues. Germline assignment: CDR1 SGHRS and CDR2 YFSETQ. V was clipped by 0 bases and J by 2 bases, with 18 bases between them. This CDR3 is CASSLEGTEVAPYEQYF. DNA of the CDR3: TGCGCCAGCAGCTTGGAGGGGACGGAGGTGGCCCCCTACGAGCAGTACTTC.

In its sample, this clonotype was seen a few times. This chain links TRBV10-1 with TRBJ2-7, with D possibly matching TRBD1 (6 bases). The V end lost 4 bases, the J end lost 6 bases, and 16 bases lay between the germline ends. CDR1 and CDR2 (germline): WNHNN, SYGVQD (reference sequence). The CDR3 totals 14 residues. This chain's CDR3 is CASSARQASGEQYF. The CDR3 DNA is TGCGCCAGCAGTGCACGACAGGCTTCAGGCGAGCAGTACTTC.

The chain uses TRBV27 and TRBJ2-2, with TRBD1 matching 7 bases. Germline V CDR1 and CDR2: MNHEY, SMNVEV (reference sequence). The J segment lost 6 bases and the V segment lost 2 bases, leaving 6 bases of the junction unmatched. This CDR3 comprises 15 residues. CDR3 bases: TGTGCCAGCAGTTTAAGGGGGCCGCGTTCCGGGGAGCTGTTTTTT. It codes for CASSLRGPRSGELFF.

This clonotype was picked up a small number of times. The chain employs TRBV27 and TRBJ2-6, with D possibly being TRBD2 (5 bases). This CDR3 comprises 14 residues. Germline CDR1 is MNHEY and CDR2 is SMNVEV (reference sequence). Trimming took 6 bases from V and 0 from J, leaving 6 bases between them. The CDR3 loop is CASRTSSGANVLTF. The CDR3, as DNA: TGTGCCAGCAGAACTAGCTCTGGGGCCAACGTCCTGACTTTC.

This sequence joins TRBV29-1 and TRBJ2-7; D may be TRBD1 (7 bases). CDR3 length equals 15 residues. Per the germline V gene, CDR1 is SQVTM and CDR2 is ANQGSEA. Trimming removed 3 bases from V and 2 bases from J, with 17 bases in between. In DNA form, the CDR3 reads TGCAGCGTTGATGGCGGGACAGCCGATCCCTACGAGCAGTACTTC. This sequence encodes CSVDGGTADPYEQYF.

This clonotype came up a few times. The V gene is TRBV20-1, the J gene TRBJ2-7; D is ambiguous. The germline V gene encodes CDR1 DFQATT and CDR2 SNEGSKA (reference sequence). V gave up 0 bases and J gave up 0 bases, with 12 bases separating them. The CDR3 runs 15 residues. The CDR3 DNA reads TGCAGTGCTAGAGATAGGACGGCGAGCTCCTACGAGCAGTACTTC. This translates into CSARDRTASSYEQYF.

This clonotype was recorded a few times. The rearrangement links TRBV6-1 to TRBJ2-5; D may be TRBD1 or TRBD2 (5 bases each). Germline V lookup: CDR1 MNHNS, CDR2 SASEGT. The germline V and J ends were trimmed by 6 bases and 5 bases, with 25 bases remaining between them. The CDR3 covers 17 residues. CDR3 DNA sequence: TGTGCCAGCAGCGCCGAACCGGGACCCCTGGTCGTTGAGACCCAGTACTTC. Protein sequence: CASSAEPGPLVVETQYF.

This clonotype has a handful of counts. This chain uses TRBV20-1 with TRBJ1-5, with 8 bases lining up with TRBD1. The germline V gene has CDR1 DFQATT and CDR2 SNEGSKA (reference sequence). V shed 6 bases and J 5 bases; nucleotides not matched to a gene: 12. This CDR3 spans 15 amino acids. CDR3 residues: CSAEDRDLGDQPQHF. Written as DNA, the CDR3 is TGCAGTGCAGAGGACAGGGACCTAGGGGATCAGCCCCAGCATTTT.

V is TRBV15 and J is TRBJ2-5; weak D call: TRBD2 (6 bases). V lost 4 bases, J lost 2 bases, and 14 bases lay in between. The CDR3 has 15 amino acids. Germline values: CDR1 LNHNV, CDR2 YYDKDF (reference sequence). The DNA of the CDR3 is TGTGCCACCAGCACGGGGACTTCCCAACAAGAGACCCAGTACTTC. Its translation is CATSTGTSQQETQYF.